A single sample gave rise to the 23 T cell receptor beta chains below, sequenced in a study of beta chain features in type 1 diabetes. General study findings and limits: People with Type 1 diabetes carried modestly yet significantly shorter TCRB CDR3s in all four CD4+ subsets.

cDNA synthesis used the whole RNA isolate, giving expressed TCRB sequences. Data came from immunoSEQ multiplex PCR; TCRdb stores just in-frame clones and leaves some out. The sample yields about 400,000 clones, 10% to 15% seen once. No antigen is known for these receptors. The sequenced sample was naive CD4+ T cells from blood. These receptors were collected from a woman in her late teens or twenties with type 1 diabetes.

The chain has TRBV7-9 and TRBJ2-5; 9 positions match TRBD1. With V trimmed by 5 bases and J by 4 bases, 5 bases remained unmatched. The CDR3 sequence is 14 residues long. The germline V gene encodes CDR1 SEHNR and CDR2 FQNEAQ (reference sequence). CDR3 loop: CASSTGQGVETQYF. CDR3 nucleotide sequence: TGTGCCAGCAGCACGGGACAGGGCGTAGAGACCCAGTACTTC.

This clone was seen a few times. The V and J genes are TRBV29-1 and TRBJ1-1; 9 nucleotides match TRBD1. This CDR3 contains 13 residues. Germline CDR1 reads SQVTM; CDR2 reads ANQGSEA. V gave up 5 bases and J gave up 2 bases; unmatched junction bases: 3. The CDR3, as DNA: TGCAGCGTTTTTACAGGGGGCAACACTGAAGCTTTCTTT. This gives the protein CSVFTGGNTEAFF.

V and J are TRBV29-1 and TRBJ2-7, with D tentatively TRBD2 (6 bases). This CDR3 is 13 amino acids long. V lost 7 bases and J 2 bases, leaving 15 bases between the germline ends. Looked up from germline, CDR1 is SQVTM and CDR2 is ANQGSEA. CDR3: CSAKPAGPYEQYF. DNA for the CDR3: TGCAGCGCCAAACCAGCGGGCCCCTACGAGCAGTACTTC.

This clone turned up a few times. V and J are TRBV7-9 and TRBJ1-1; TRBD1 might be the D (6 bases). The CDR3 is 12 residues long. Germline V lookup: CDR1 SEHNR, CDR2 FQNEAQ (reference sequence). Trimming took off 0 bases at V and 10 bases at J, with 9 bases between the two ends. The CDR3 is CASSLAIRGAFF. The CDR3 DNA reads TGTGCCAGCAGCTTAGCTATCAGGGGAGCTTTCTTT.

This clone was counted a few times. The rearrangement joins TRBV5-1 to TRBJ2-1, with unresolved D. The CDR3 covers 12 residues. Trimming stripped 2 bases from V and 10 bases from J, with 10 bases between. CDR1 is SGHRS, CDR2 YFSETQ, per germline. As DNA, the CDR3 is TGCGCCAGCAGCTTTGGCGGCAAAGAGCAGTTCTTC. Translating it yields CASSFGGKEQFF.

This sequence joins TRBV29-1 and TRBJ1-1; D is perhaps TRBD1 (6 bases). The CDR3 contains 11 residues. Germline lookup yields CDR1 SQVTM and CDR2 ANQGSEA. V was trimmed by 5 bases and J by 11 bases, leaving 15 bases between them. The CDR3 nucleotides read TGCAGCGTTTACCCGACAGGAGAGGCTTTCTTT. This gives the protein CSVYPTGEAFF. The full variable domain, its missing parts supplied by reference TRBV29-1 and TRBJ1-1, is SAVISQKPSRDICQRGTSLTIQCQVDSQVTMMFWYRQQPGQSLTLIATANQGSEATYESGFVIDKFPISRPNLTFSTLTVSNMSPEDSSIYLCSVYPTGEAFFGQGTRLTVV.

This clone showed up just a few times. V gene TRBV28 combines with J gene TRBJ1-5; D ambiguous. V was clipped by 1 base and J by 5 bases, with 9 bases between them. This CDR3 region has 14 residues. Germline values: CDR1 MDHEN, CDR2 SYDVKM. This CDR3 reads CASSLSRTYQPQHF. In nucleotides, the CDR3 is TGTGCCAGCAGTTTATCCAGGACTTATCAGCCCCAGCATTTT.

V usage is TRBV21-1 and J usage is TRBJ2-3; the tabulated D call, TRBD2, remains unverified against the DNA. TRBV21-1 is given as a pseudogene. The CDR3 has 13 amino acids. The CDR3 DNA sequence: TGTGCCAGCAGCAAAGCGGAGGACCAAACGCAGTATTTT. Its translation is CASSKAEDQTQYF.

This clone showed up just a few times. This chain uses TRBV30 with TRBJ2-4; D is undetermined. CDR1 is GTSNPN and CDR2 is SVGIG in the germline V gene (reference sequence). The V end lost 5 bases, the J end lost 8 bases, and 10 bases lay between the germline ends. CDR3 size: 11 residues. As DNA, the CDR3 is TGTGCCTGGGCCAATACGGACATTCAGTACTTC. This sequence encodes CAWANTDIQYF.

V usage is TRBV4-3 and J usage is TRBJ2-1; D is possibly TRBD2 (5 bases). Germline V gene lookup returns CDR1 LGHNA and CDR2 YSLEER. The CDR3 sequence is 16 residues long. V gave up 2 bases and J gave up 4 bases, with 15 bases separating them. The CDR3 DNA reads as TGCGCCAGCAGCCAAACCCAGATGAGGGCTTACAATGAGCAGTTCTTC. Protein: CASSQTQMRAYNEQFF.

This clone came up a few times. The chain employs TRBV7-9 and TRBJ2-1; the match to TRBD1 covers 8 bases. Trimming at V came to 5 bases and at J to 8 bases, leaving 14 bases not matched to a gene. In germline, CDR1 is SEHNR, CDR2 FQNEAQ (reference sequence). The CDR3 has 16 residues. The CDR3 bases are TGTGCCAGCAGCGCCGGGACAGGCCAACCCGTGTATGAGCAGTTCTTC. The encoded protein is CASSAGTGQPVYEQFF.

This clone turned up a few times. J is TRBJ2-2 and V is TRBV4-3; 7 nucleotides line up with TRBD2. J lost 0 bases, V lost 0 bases, and 7 bases had no gene match. Germline CDR1 LGHNA, CDR2 YSLEER. The CDR3 contains 18 residues. CDR3 sequence (DNA): TGCGCCAGCAGCCAAGAGGGCCCCGGGAGGACGAACACCGGGGAGCTGTTTTTT. It encodes CASSQEGPGRTNTGELFF.

In this sample, this clone turned up a few times. The V and J genes are TRBV19 and TRBJ1-1; weak D call: TRBD1 (6 bases). The CDR3 is 14 residues long. The germline V and J ends were trimmed by 4 bases and 2 bases, with 11 bases remaining between them. Germline V lookup: CDR1 LNHDA, CDR2 SQIVND (reference sequence). CDR3 in amino acids: CASSKIQGNTEAFF. The CDR3 region has the DNA TGTGCCAGTAGTAAGATACAGGGTAACACTGAAGCTTTCTTT.

The chain is built from TRBV6-5 and TRBJ2-7; 9 bases fit TRBD1. The germline gives CDR1 MNHEY, CDR2 SVGAGI. CDR3 length: 15 amino acids. After removal of 5 bases from V and 7 bases from J, the junction contained 12 bases not matched to a gene. The CDR3 nucleotides are TGTGCCAGCAGTCCCCCCGGACAGGGGTTTGGTGAGCAGTACTTC. Protein product: CASSPPGQGFGEQYF.

The chain employs TRBV11-2 and TRBJ2-1; no clear D. The CDR3 sequence is 11 residues long. V lost 5 bases to trimming and J lost 6 bases, with 5 bases between them. CDR1 and CDR2 (germline): SGHAT, FQNNGV. The CDR3 loop is CASSPLNEQFF. CDR3 DNA: TGTGCCAGCAGCCCCCTCAATGAGCAGTTCTTC.

DNA of the CDR3: TGCGCCAGCAGCTTGGGATTGATCCGGACAGCACTATCACCTAACTATGGCTACACCTTC. Residues: CASSLGLIRTALSPNYGYTF. The chain links TRBV5-1 to TRBJ1-2; tentatively, D is TRBD1 (6 bases). The CDR3 is 20 residues long. Germline V gene data show CDR1 as SGHRS and CDR2 as YFSETQ. Trimming stripped 0 bases from V and 0 bases from J, with 24 bases between.

This clone was seen more than once but under ten times. V gene TRBV28 combines with J gene TRBJ1-5; a weak D match, TRBD1 (5 bases). CDR1 is MDHEN, CDR2 SYDVKM, per germline. The CDR3 totals 12 residues. V was cut by 5 bases and J by 8 bases, with 10 bases left in between. The CDR3 region has the DNA TGTGCCAGCAGTCAGGGCCCGGAGCCCCAGCATTTT. Its translation: CASSQGPEPQHF.

The gene calls are TRBV30 and TRBJ1-4, with TRBD1 identical over 7 bases. The CDR3 totals 15 residues. CDR1 is GTSNPN, CDR2 SVGIG, per germline (reference sequence). V lost 2 bases, J lost 1 base, and 4 bases stayed unmatched. In DNA form, the CDR3 reads TGTGCCTGGAGTCCCGACAGGGTAACTAATGAAAAACTGTTTTTT. Translation gives CAWSPDRVTNEKLFF.

The CDR3 here is CASRRTETMNTEAFF. CDR3 DNA: TGTGCCAGCAGACGAACAGAGACGATGAACACTGAAGCTTTCTTT. The rearrangement uses TRBV6-5 and TRBJ1-1; D is uncertain. The germline gives CDR1 MNHEY, CDR2 SVGAGI. Trimming took 6 bases from V and 0 from J, leaving 14 bases between them. The CDR3 has 15 amino acids.

There are a few counts of this clone. This chain joins TRBV7-2 and TRBJ2-3; 12 positions match TRBD2. After removal of 1 base from V and 5 bases from J, the junction contained 4 bases not matched to a gene. CDR1 and CDR2 from the germline V gene are SGHTA and FQGNSA. The CDR3 is 16 amino acids. This chain's CDR3 is CASSLVAGLAGDTQYF. For the CDR3, the DNA is TGTGCCAGCAGCTTAGTGGCGGGACTAGCGGGAGATACGCAGTATTTT.

In this sample, this clone turned up a few times. The chain carries TRBV5-4 and TRBJ1-1, with D hard to call. Trimming cost V 4 bases and J 1 base, with 11 bases left between them. The CDR3 sequence is 14 residues long. CDR1 is SGHNT, CDR2 YYREEE, per germline (reference sequence). DNA of the CDR3: TGTGCCAGCAGCCCCAGATTTGAGAACACTGAAGCTTTCTTT. Translated: CASSPRFENTEAFF.

The V and J genes are TRBV7-9 and TRBJ2-3; D might be TRBD2 (5 bases). CDR1 is SEHNR and CDR2 is FQNEAQ in the germline V gene (reference sequence). CDR3 length: 14 residues. V was cut by 5 bases and J by 1 base, with 10 bases left in between. In DNA form, the CDR3 reads TGTGCCAGCAGCCCGGGGTTCGGCACAGATACGCAGTATTTT. This sequence encodes CASSPGFGTDTQYF.

This clone has more than one count but fewer than ten. The chain joins TRBV4-2 to TRBJ1-1; no clear D gene. The ends were cut back, 0 bases at V and 5 bases at J, with 19 bases in the middle. This CDR3 contains 17 residues. CDR1 is LGHNA and CDR2 is YNFKEQ in the germline V gene. In DNA form, the CDR3 reads TGTGCCAGCAGCCAAGAGGTGTTCGAGTGGTCGGGGACTGAAGCTTTCTTT. It is translated as CASSQEVFEWSGTEAFF.